The clone carrying this T cell receptor beta chain showed up just a few times. This entry is derived from a study of blood T cells in healthy people across ages. Through a sample-barcoded 5' primer and a J-beta primer mix, a second PCR was run for 7 to 11 cycles. The authors tagged each cDNA molecule using a template-switch adaptor with 12 random nucleotides. TCRdb reanalysed the 5' RACE reads using MiXCR and keeps one entry per CDR3 protein. The sample comprises 1 million or so distinct CDR3 sequences, about 23% of which are singletons, and 0.65% to 0.95% rests with the top ten. Donor samples were obtained from healthy Caucasian individuals from Russia, aged about 6 to 90. The germline CDR1 and CDR2 sequences are SGHTA and FQGTGA. The CDR3 has 16 residues. V shed 1 base and J shed 8 bases, with 18 bases lying between them. A further study also used this sample, focusing on T cells of mothers and their children. That paper adds: Three healthy Caucasian mothers and their six children were the donors. Per mother, over 10 million TCR beta CDR3 reads were obtained; per child, around 2.8 million.

The genes are TRBV7-3 and TRBJ2-1, with D tentatively TRBD1 (7 bases). The origin of this receptor is a girl aged 2 to 10 in good health. Sequencing was performed on blood. The CDR3 loop reads CASSLIGGGVGDEQFF. DNA for the CDR3: TGTGCCAGCAGCTTAATTGGAGGGGGCGTGGGAGATGAGCAGTTCTTC.